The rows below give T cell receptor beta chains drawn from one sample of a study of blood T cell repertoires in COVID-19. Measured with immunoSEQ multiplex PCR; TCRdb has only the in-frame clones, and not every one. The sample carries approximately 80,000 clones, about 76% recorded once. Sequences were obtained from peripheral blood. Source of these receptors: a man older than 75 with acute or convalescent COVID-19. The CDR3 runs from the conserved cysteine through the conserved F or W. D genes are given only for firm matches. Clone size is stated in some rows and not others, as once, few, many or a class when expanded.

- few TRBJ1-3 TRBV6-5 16 TGTGCCAGCAGTTACGGTGGGGGCGCGGCTGGAAACACCATATATTTT CASSYGGGAAGNTIYF
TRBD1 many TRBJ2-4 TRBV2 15 TGTGCCAGCAGTTGGGACAGGGTAGCCAAAAACATTCAGTACTTC CASSWDRVAKNIQYF
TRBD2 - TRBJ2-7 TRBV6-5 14 TGTGCCAGCAGCAAACTAGCGGGGGCCTACGAGCAGTACTTC CASSKLAGAYEQYF
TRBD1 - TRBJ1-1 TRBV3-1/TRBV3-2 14 TGTGCCAGCAGCCCGACAGGGTCATCGACTGAAGCTTTCTTT CASSPTGSSTEAFF
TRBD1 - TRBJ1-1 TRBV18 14 TGTGCCAGCTCACTCTCAACAGGGGTCACTGAAGCTTTCTTT CASSLSTGVTEAFF
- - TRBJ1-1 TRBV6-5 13 TGTGCCAGCATTGTCACATCGAACACTGAAGCTTTCTTT CASIVTSNTEAFF
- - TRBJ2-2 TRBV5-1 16 TGCGCCAGCAGCTTGGTTCGGGATTCGAACACCGGGGAGCTGTTTTTT CASSLVRDSNTGELFF
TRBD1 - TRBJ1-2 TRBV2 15 TGTGCCAGCAGGATGGACAGGGGTGTAGGCTATGGCTACACCTTC CASRMDRGVGYGYTF
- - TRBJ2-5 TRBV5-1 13 TGCGCCAGCAGCTTGGGGGGGCGAGAGACCCAGTACTTC CASSLGGRETQYF
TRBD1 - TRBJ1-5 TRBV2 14 TGTGCCTGTTCCGGGACAGGGTCTCGGCAGCCCCAGCATTTT CACSGTGSRQPQHF
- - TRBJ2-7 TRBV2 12 TGTGCGAGCTCGTCAGAGGCCTACGAGCAGTACTTC CASSSEAYEQYF
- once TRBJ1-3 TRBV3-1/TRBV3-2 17 TGTGCCAGCAGCCCCCGGGGGGGGGTCGACTCTGGAAACACCATATATTTT CASSPRGGVDSGNTIYF
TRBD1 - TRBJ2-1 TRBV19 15 TGTGCCAGTAGTATAGTCCCCGAGACAGGGAATGAGCAGTTCTTC CASSIVPETGNEQFF
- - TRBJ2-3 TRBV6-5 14 TGTGCCAGCAGTTACGAGTTAACGGGAGATACGCAGTATTTT CASSYELTGDTQYF
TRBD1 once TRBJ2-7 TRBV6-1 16 TGTGCCAGCAGTGAAGCAGGGGGCCAGGGGATCTACGAGCAGTACTTC CASSEAGGQGIYEQYF
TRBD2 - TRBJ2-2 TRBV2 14 TGTGCCAGCAGGAGCGGGAAGGCCACCGGGGAGCTGTTTTTT CASRSGKATGELFF
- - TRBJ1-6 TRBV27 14 TGTGCCAGCAGTCTTCAACGGGGGGGGTCACCCCTCCACTTT CASSLQRGGSPLHF
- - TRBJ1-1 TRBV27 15 TGTGCCAGCAGTTTAAACGCAGGGGTGAACACTGAAGCTTTCTTT CASSLNAGVNTEAFF
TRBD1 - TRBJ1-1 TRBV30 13 TGTGCCTGGAGTAGGACAGGACATTCTGAAGCTTTCTTT CAWSRTGHSEAFF
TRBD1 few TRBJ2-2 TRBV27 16 TGTGCCAGCACCCTTGGGACAGGGATAAACACCGGGGAGCTGTTTTTT CASTLGTGINTGELFF
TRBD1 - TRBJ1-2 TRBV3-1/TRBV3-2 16 TGTGCCAGCAGCCGAGCCCGACAGGGAGCTAACTATGGCTACACCTTC CASSRARQGANYGYTF
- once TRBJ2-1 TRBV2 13 TGTGCCAGCAGTTCTGACAGGTACAATGAGCAGTTCTTC CASSSDRYNEQFF
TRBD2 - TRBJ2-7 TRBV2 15 TGTGCCAGCAGTGAAGGGCTAGCGGGAGTCTACGAGCAGTACTTC CASSEGLAGVYEQYF
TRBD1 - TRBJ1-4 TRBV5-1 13 TGCGCCAGCAGCAAGGGGGCAGAGGAAAAACTGTTTTTT CASSKGAEEKLFF
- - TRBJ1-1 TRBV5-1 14 TGCGCCAGCAGTCTAACGGGGGAGAACACTGAAGCTTTCTTT CASSLTGENTEAFF
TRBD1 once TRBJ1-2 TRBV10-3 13 TGTGCCATCAGCGGGACAGGGAACTATGGCTACACCTTC CAISGTGNYGYTF
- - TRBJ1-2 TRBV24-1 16 TGTGCCACCAGTGCCCGGGTGGGGGGGGCAGGATATGGCTACACCTTC CATSARVGGAGYGYTF
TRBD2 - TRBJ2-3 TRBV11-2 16 TGTGCCAGCAGCCAAGAGGCTAGCGGGACTTTAGATACGCAGTATTTT CASSQEASGTLDTQYF
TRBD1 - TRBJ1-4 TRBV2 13 TGTGCCAGCAGGGGACAGGCTAGGGAAAAACTGTTTTTT CASRGQAREKLFF
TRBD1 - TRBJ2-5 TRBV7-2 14 TGTGCCAGCAGCTTACGGACAGGGCAAGAGACCCAGTACTTC CASSLRTGQETQYF
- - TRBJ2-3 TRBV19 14 TGTGCCAGTAGTAAACTCCCTAGCACAGATACGCAGTATTTT CASSKLPSTDTQYF
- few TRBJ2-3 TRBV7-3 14 TGTGCCAGCAGCTTAACAGGGGCTATAGATACGCAGTATTTT CASSLTGAIDTQYF
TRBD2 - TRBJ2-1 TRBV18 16 TGTGCCAGCTCACCTATCGGGACTAGCGGTAACAATGAGCAGTTCTTC CASSPIGTSGNNEQFF
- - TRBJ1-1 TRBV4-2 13 TGTGCCAGCAGCCAAGACCGAGAGGCCGAAGCTTTCTTT CASSQDREAEAFF